This TCR beta chain comes out of a study of blood T cell repertoires in COVID-19. As for the study in general: From the United States, Italy and Spain came samples of acute and convalescent COVID-19. The analysed material was cDNA or gDNA that came from T cells, B-cell-depleted T cells, or PBMCs.

Per the original methods: It was from reference gene primer amplification that nucleated cell counts were estimated. Generated by immunoSEQ multiplex PCR, the TCRdb table keeps only in-frame clones and is missing some. V and J calls and clone size are those listed in that table; D and trimming were worked out from the DNA. The repertoire holds tens of thousands of clones, with roughly nine tenths as singletons. Trimming took 0 bases from V and 2 from J, leaving 10 bases between them. The germline V gene has CDR1 MNHEY and CDR2 SVGAGI. This CDR3 contains 15 residues. The sequenced sample was peripheral blood. The J gene is TRBJ1-1, the V gene TRBV6-5, with D perhaps matching TRBD1 (5 bases). The sequence was obtained from a woman aged 45-65 years with active or convalescent COVID-19. The CDR3 DNA is TGTGCCAGCAGTTACTCGACGACAGCAAACACTGAAGCTTTCTTT. Translation: CASSYSTTANTEAFF.